These T cell receptor beta chains were read from a single sample in a study of blood T cell repertoires in COVID-19. TCRdb keeps only in-frame clones here, not all; method: immunoSEQ multiplex PCR. The sample consists of around 160,000 clones, approximately 83% of them appearing once. The sequenced sample consisted of peripheral blood. These receptors were obtained from a woman aged 55 to 70 with COVID-19, enrolled during active disease. Each CDR3 is given with its conserved first and last residue. Each record gives: J gene, D gene, V gene, CDR3 DNA, CDR3 protein. D genes are given only for firm matches.

j_call: TRBJ1-5; d_call: .; v_call: TRBV28; cdr3_nt: TGTGCCAGCAAAGAGGATAGCAATCAGCCCCAGCATTTT; cdr3_aa: CASKEDSNQPQHF
j_call: TRBJ1-6; d_call: .; v_call: TRBV6-5; cdr3_nt: TGTGCCAGCAGTTACCGAGGTAGCGGGGGGAATTCACCCCTCCACTTT; cdr3_aa: CASSYRGSGGNSPLHF
j_call: TRBJ1-5; d_call: .; v_call: TRBV19; cdr3_nt: TGTGCCAGTAGTAGGGGGGGCGCGGAGGGCAATCAGCCCCAGCATTTT; cdr3_aa: CASSRGGAEGNQPQHF
j_call: TRBJ1-1; d_call: TRBD1; v_call: TRBV10-1; cdr3_nt: TGCGCCAGCAGTGAGTCGACAGACAGGGGGGTGAACACTGAAGCTTTCTTT; cdr3_aa: CASSESTDRGVNTEAFF
j_call: TRBJ1-3; d_call: .; v_call: TRBV29-1; cdr3_nt: TGCAGCGTCCCGGGAGGGAGCTCTGGAAACACCATATATTTT; cdr3_aa: CSVPGGSSGNTIYF
j_call: TRBJ1-1; d_call: .; v_call: TRBV10-3; cdr3_nt: TGTGCCATCAGTGATTTCACAGGGACCACTGAAGCTTTCTTT; cdr3_aa: CAISDFTGTTEAFF
j_call: TRBJ2-7; d_call: .; v_call: TRBV5-1; cdr3_nt: TGCGCCAGCAGCGAGGGAGCTCCGAGTTTCGAGCAGTACTTC; cdr3_aa: CASSEGAPSFEQYF
j_call: TRBJ2-1; d_call: TRBD1; v_call: TRBV5-5; cdr3_nt: TGTGCCAGCAGCCGGGAAAGGGGGACAGGGGATAGCTCCTACAATGAGCAGTTCTTC; cdr3_aa: CASSRERGTGDSSYNEQFF
j_call: TRBJ1-2; d_call: .; v_call: TRBV7-6; cdr3_nt: TGTGCCAGCAGCCTTAGTGACGGAGCTAACTATGGCTACACCTTC; cdr3_aa: CASSLSDGANYGYTF
j_call: TRBJ2-1; d_call: TRBD2; v_call: TRBV6-5; cdr3_nt: TGTGCCAGCACCACACTAGCGGGGGTGCACAATGAGCAGTTCTTC; cdr3_aa: CASTTLAGVHNEQFF
j_call: TRBJ1-6; d_call: .; v_call: TRBV9; cdr3_nt: TGTGCCAGCAGCGTGTGGCAGGGCCCAAATTCACCCCTCCACTTT; cdr3_aa: CASSVWQGPNSPLHF
j_call: TRBJ2-5; d_call: .; v_call: TRBV7-7; cdr3_nt: TGTGCCAGCAGCTTAGTCTCGGGTGGGGGGTCTATAGAGACCCAGTACTTC; cdr3_aa: CASSLVSGGGSIETQYF
j_call: TRBJ2-5; d_call: TRBD2; v_call: TRBV5-1; cdr3_nt: TGCGCCAGCAGCCTCAATACCCCACTAGCGGGGGTACAAGAGACCCAGTACTTC; cdr3_aa: CASSLNTPLAGVQETQYF